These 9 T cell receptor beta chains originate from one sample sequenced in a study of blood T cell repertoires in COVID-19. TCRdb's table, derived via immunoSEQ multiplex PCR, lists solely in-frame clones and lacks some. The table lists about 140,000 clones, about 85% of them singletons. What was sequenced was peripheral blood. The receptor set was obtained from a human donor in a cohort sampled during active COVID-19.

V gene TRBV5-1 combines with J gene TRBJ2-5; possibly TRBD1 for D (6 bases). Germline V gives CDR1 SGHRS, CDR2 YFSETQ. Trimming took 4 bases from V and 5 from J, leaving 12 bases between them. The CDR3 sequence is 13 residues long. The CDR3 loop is CASSPGHGETQYF. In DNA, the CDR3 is TGCGCCAGCAGCCCGGGACACGGGGAGACCCAGTACTTC.

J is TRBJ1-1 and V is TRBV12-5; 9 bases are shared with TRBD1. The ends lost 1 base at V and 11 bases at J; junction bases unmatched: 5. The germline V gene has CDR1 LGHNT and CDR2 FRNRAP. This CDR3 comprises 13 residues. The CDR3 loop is CASGLGTGDGAFF. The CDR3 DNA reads TGTGCTAGTGGTTTGGGGACAGGGGATGGGGCTTTCTTT.

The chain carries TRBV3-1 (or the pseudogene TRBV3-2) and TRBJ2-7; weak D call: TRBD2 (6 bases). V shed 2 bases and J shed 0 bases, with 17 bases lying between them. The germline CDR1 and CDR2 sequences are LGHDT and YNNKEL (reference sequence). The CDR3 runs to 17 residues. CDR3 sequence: CASSQSLGLWVSYEQYF. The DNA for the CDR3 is TGTGCCAGCAGCCAATCCTTGGGACTTTGGGTCTCCTACGAGCAGTACTTC.

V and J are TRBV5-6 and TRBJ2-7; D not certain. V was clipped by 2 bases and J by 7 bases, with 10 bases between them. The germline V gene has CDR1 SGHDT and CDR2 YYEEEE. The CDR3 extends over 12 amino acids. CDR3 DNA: TGTGCCAGCAGCTTCTGGGTCGGGGAGCAGTACTTC. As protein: CASSFWVGEQYF.

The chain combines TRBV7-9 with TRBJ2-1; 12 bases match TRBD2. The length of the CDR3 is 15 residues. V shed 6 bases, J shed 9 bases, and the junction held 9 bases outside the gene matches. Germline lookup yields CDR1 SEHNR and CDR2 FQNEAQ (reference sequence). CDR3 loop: CASSPLAGGPGEQFF. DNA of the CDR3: TGTGCCAGCAGTCCTCTAGCGGGAGGGCCGGGTGAGCAGTTCTTC.

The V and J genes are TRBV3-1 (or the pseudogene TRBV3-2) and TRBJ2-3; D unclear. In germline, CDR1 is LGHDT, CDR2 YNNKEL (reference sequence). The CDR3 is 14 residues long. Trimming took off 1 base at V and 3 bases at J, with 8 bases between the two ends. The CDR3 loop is CASSQGLFTDTQYF. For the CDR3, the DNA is TGTGCCAGCAGCCAAGGTCTCTTTACAGATACGCAGTATTTT.

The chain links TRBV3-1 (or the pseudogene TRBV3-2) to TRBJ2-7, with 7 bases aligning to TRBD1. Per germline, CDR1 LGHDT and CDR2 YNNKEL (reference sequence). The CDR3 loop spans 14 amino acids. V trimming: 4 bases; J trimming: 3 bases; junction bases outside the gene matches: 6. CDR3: CASSRQGSFYEQYF. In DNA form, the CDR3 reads TGTGCCAGCAGCCGACAGGGCAGTTTCTACGAGCAGTACTTC.

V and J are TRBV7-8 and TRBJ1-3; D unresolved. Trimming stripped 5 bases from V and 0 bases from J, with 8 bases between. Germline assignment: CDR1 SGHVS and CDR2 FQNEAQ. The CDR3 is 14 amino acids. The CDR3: CASSPPSSGNTIYF. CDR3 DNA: TGTGCCAGCAGCCCCCCCAGCTCTGGAAACACCATATATTTT.

This CDR3 is CASSTLAGLTDTQYF. In DNA form, the CDR3 reads TGTGCCAGCAGCACACTAGCGGGGTTGACAGATACGCAGTATTTT. The V and J genes are TRBV5-6 and TRBJ2-3, with 10 bases that match TRBD2. Looked up from germline, CDR1 is SGHDT and CDR2 is YYEEEE. The CDR3 contains 15 residues. J was trimmed by 3 bases and V by 4 bases; bases with no gene match: 5.